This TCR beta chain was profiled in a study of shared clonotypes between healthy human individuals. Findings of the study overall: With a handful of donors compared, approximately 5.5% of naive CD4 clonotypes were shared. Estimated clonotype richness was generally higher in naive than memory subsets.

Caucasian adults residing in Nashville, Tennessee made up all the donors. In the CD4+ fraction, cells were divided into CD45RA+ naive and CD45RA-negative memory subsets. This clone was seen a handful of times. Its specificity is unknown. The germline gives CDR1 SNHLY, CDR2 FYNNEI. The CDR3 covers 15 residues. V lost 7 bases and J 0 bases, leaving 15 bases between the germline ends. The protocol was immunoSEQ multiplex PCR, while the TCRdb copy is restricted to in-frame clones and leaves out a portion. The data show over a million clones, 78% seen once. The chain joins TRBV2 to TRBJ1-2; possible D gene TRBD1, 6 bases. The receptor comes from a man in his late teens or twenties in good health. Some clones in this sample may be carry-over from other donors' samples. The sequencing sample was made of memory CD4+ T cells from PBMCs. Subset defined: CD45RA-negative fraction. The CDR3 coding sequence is TGTGCCAGCACCATGGAAGGGGGGGCTAACTATGGCTACACCTTC. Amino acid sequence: CASTMEGGANYGYTF.